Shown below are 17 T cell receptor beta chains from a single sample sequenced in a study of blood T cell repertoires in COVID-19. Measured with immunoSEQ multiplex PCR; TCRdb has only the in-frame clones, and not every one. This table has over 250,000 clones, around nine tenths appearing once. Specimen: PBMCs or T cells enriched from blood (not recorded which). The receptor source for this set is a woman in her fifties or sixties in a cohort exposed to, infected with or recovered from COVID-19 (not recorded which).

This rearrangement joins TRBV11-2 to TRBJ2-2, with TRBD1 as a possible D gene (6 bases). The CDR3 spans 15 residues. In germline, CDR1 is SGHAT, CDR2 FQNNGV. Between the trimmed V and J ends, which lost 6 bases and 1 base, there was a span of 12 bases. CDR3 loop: CASSLGDKNTGELFF. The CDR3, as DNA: TGTGCCAGCAGTCTGGGGGACAAGAACACCGGGGAGCTGTTTTTT.

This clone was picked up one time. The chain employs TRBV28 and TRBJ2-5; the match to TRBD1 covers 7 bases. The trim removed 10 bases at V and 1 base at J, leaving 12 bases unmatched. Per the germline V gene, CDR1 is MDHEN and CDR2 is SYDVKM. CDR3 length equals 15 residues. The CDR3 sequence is CATNGADRAQETQYF. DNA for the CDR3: TGTGCCACCAATGGGGCCGACAGGGCCCAAGAGACCCAGTACTTC. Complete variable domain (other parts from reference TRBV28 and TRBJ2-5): DVKVTQSSRYLVKRTGEKVFLECVQDMDHENMFWYRQDPGLGLRLIYFSYDVKMKEKGDIPEGYSVSREKKERFSLILESASTNQTSMYLCATNGADRAQETQYFGPGTRLLVL.

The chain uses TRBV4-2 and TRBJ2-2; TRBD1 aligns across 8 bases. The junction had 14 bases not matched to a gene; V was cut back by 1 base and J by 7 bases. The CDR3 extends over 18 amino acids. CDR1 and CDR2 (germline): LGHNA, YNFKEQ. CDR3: CASSQGDRNRGVLGELFF. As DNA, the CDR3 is TGTGCCAGCAGCCAAGGGGACAGGAACAGGGGTGTCCTCGGGGAGCTGTTTTTT.

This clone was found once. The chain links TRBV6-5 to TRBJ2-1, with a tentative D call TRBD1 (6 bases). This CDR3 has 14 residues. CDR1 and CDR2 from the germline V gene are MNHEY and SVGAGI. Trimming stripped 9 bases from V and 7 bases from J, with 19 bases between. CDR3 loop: CASIRQAEGNEQFF. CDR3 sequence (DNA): TGTGCCAGTATAAGACAGGCCGAAGGGAATGAGCAGTTCTTC.

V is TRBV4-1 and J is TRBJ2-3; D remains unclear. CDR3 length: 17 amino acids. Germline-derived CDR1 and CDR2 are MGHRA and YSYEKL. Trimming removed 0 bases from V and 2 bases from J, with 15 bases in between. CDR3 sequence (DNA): TGCGCCAGCAGCCAAGAAGGCGTCGGAGCGTACACAGATACGCAGTATTTT. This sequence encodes CASSQEGVGAYTDTQYF.

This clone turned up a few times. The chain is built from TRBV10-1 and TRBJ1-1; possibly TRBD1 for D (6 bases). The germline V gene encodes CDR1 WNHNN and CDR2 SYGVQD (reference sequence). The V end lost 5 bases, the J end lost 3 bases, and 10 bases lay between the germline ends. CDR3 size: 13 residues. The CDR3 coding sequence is TGCGCCAGCAGTAGGGCAGGGGACACTGAAGCTTTCTTT. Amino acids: CASSRAGDTEAFF.

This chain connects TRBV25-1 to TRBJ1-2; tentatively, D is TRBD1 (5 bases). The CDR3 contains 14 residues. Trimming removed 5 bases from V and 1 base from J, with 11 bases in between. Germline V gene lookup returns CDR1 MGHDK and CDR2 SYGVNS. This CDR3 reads CASSPLGLNYGYTF. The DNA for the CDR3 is TGTGCCAGCAGTCCCCTGGGACTTAACTATGGCTACACCTTC.

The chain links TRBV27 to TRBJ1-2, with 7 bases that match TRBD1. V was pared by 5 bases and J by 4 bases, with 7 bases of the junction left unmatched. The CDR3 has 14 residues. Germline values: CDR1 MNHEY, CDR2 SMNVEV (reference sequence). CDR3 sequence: CASSPPGTAYGYTF. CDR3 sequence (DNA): TGTGCCAGCAGTCCGCCCGGGACAGCCTATGGCTACACCTTC.

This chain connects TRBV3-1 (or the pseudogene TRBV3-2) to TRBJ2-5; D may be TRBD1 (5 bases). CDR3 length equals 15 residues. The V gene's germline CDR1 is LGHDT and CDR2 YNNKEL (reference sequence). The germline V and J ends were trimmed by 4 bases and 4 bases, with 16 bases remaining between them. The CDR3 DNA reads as TGTGCCAGCAGCCTCGGACCTCCAAGGGGAGAGACCCAGTACTTC. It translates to CASSLGPPRGETQYF.

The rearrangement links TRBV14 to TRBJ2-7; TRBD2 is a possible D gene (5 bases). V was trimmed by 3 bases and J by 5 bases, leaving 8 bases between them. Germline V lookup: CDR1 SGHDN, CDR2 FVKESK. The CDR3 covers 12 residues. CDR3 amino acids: CASSQGANEQYF. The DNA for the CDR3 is TGTGCCAGCAGCCAGGGAGCGAACGAGCAGTACTTC.

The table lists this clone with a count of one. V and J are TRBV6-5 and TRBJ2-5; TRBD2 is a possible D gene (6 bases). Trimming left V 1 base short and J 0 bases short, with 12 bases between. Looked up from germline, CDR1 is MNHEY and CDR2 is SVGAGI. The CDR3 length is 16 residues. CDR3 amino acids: CASSYWPSANQETQYF. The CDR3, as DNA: TGTGCCAGCAGTTACTGGCCTAGCGCGAACCAAGAGACCCAGTACTTC.

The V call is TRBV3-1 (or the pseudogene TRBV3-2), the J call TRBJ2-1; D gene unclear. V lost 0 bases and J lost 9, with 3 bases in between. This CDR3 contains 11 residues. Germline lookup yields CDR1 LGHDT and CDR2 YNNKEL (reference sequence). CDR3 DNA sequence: TGTGCCAGCAGCCAAGACGGTGAGCAGTTCTTC. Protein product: CASSQDGEQFF.

CDR3 DNA sequence: TGTGCCAGCAGTCCCGTTTCTGCACAGGGCGCTGGAAACACCATATATTTT. Protein sequence: CASSPVSAQGAGNTIYF. The genes are TRBV28 and TRBJ1-3; a weak D match, TRBD1 (6 bases). CDR1 and CDR2 (germline): MDHEN, SYDVKM. This CDR3 spans 17 amino acids. V was cut by 5 bases and J by 2 bases, with 19 bases left in between.

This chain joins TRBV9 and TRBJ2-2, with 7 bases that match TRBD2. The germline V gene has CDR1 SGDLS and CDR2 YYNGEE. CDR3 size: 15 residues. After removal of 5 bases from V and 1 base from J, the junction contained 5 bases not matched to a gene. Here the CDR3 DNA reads TGTGCCAGCAGGCCAGCGGGATTGAACACCGGGGAGCTGTTTTTT. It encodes CASRPAGLNTGELFF.

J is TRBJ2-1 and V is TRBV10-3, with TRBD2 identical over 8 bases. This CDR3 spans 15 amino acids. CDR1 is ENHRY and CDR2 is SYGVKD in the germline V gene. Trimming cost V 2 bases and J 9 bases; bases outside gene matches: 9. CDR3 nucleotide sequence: TGTGCCATCAGTGAGGGTAGCGGGACATGGAGTGAGCAGTTCTTC. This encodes CAISEGSGTWSEQFF.

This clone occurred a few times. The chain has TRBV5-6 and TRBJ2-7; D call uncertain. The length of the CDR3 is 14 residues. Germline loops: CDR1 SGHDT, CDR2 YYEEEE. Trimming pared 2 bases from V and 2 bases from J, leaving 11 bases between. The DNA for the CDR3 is TGTGCCAGCAGCTTCCCGGGTGAGGCCTACGAGCAGTACTTC. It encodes CASSFPGEAYEQYF.

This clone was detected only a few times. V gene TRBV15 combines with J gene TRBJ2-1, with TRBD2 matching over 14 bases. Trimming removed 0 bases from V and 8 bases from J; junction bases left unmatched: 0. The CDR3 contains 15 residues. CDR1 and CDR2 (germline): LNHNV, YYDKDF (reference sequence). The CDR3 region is CATSREGLAGDEQFF. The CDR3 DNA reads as TGTGCCACCAGCAGAGAGGGACTAGCGGGGGATGAGCAGTTCTTC.